This TCR beta chain was identified during a study of cytomegalovirus exposure and HLA in healthy donors. Study outcomes and limitations: The likely explanation for a cluster of highly shared sequence variants was sequencing artifact.

The PCR had 60 Vbeta and 13 Jbeta primers. Method: immunoSEQ multiplex PCR; TCRdb's copy keeps in-frame clones and lacks some. The sample lists 200,000 to 300,000 clones; about three quarters were seen once. The CDR3 loop spans 13 amino acids. V shed 3 bases and J shed 8 bases, with 12 bases lying between them. Germline CDR1 reads SGDLS; CDR2 reads YYNGEE. On this clone: Its matching antigen is unknown.

Material for sequencing was PBMCs. This chain uses TRBV9 with TRBJ1-3; D is undetermined. The source is a boy younger than 18 in good health and CMV-seronegative. CDR3 residues: CASSGSPLDTIYF. The CDR3 DNA reads TGTGCCAGCAGCGGGAGCCCGCTTGACACCATATATTTT.